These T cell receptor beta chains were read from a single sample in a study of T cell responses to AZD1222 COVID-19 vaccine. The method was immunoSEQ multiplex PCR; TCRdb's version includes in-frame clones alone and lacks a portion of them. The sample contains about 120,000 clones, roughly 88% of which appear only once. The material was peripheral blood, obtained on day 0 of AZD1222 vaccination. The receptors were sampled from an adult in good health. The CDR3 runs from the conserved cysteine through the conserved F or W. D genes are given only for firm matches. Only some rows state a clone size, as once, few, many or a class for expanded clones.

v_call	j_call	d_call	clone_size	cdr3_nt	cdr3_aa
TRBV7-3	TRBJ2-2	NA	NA	TGTGCCAGCAGCTTGCTGTGGACCGGGGAGCTGTTTTTT	CASSLLWTGELFF
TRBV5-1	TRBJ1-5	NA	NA	TGCGCCAGCAGCTTCCAGGACAGAGACCAGGAAGGGAGCAATCAGCCCCAGCATTTT	CASSFQDRDQEGSNQPQHF
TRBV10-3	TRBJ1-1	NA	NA	TGTGCCATCAGTGAGTCAGGAGTCGACCTTGAAGCTTTCTTT	CAISESGVDLEAFF
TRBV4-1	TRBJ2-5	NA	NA	TGCGCCAGCAGCCAAGAGGGTGCCGGGGAGACCCAGTACTTC	CASSQEGAGETQYF
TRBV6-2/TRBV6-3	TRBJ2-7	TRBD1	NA	TGTGCCAGCAGTTACGCCGGGACAGGGAAATCCTACGAGCAGTACTTC	CASSYAGTGKSYEQYF
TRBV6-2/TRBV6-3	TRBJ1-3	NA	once	TGTGCCAGCAGTTCCCCAAGCGGACACGGCTTCGCTGGAAACACCATATATTTT	CASSSPSGHGFAGNTIYF
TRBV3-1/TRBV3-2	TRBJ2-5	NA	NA	TGTGCCAGCAGCCAGAACAGGGGAGGGGAGACCCAGTACTTC	CASSQNRGGETQYF
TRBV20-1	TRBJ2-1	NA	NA	TGCAGTGCTAGTACAGGACTGGCGGGCTCCTACAATGAGCAGTTCTTC	CSASTGLAGSYNEQFF
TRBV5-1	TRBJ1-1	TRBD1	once	TGCGCCAGCAGCTTGCAGGGGGAGACCACTGAAGCTTTCTTT	CASSLQGETTEAFF
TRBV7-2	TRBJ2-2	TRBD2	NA	TGTGCCAGCAGCTCAGCCGGGACTAGCGGGGGGGCCCTCACCGGGGAGCTGTTTTTT	CASSSAGTSGGALTGELFF
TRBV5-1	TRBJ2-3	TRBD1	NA	TGCGCCAGCAGCTCCTACAGGGGTGGGACAGATACGCAGTATTTT	CASSSYRGGTDTQYF
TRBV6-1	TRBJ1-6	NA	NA	TGTGCCAGCAGTGTCGCGAAGGGCGCGCCCAATTCACCCCTCCACTTT	CASSVAKGAPNSPLHF
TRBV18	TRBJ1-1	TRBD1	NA	TGTGCCAGCTCACCGCGACAGGGGGCAGTTGAAGCTTTCTTT	CASSPRQGAVEAFF
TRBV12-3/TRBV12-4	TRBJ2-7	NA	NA	TGTGCCAGCAGTTCCAGGACAGACGAGCAGTACTTC	CASSSRTDEQYF
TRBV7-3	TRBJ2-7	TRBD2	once	TGTGCCAGCAGCTTAATCCCTAGCGGGAGCTACGAGCAGTACTTC	CASSLIPSGSYEQYF
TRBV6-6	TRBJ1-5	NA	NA	TGTGCCAGCACCAAGACAGCCGAGGGGCCCCAGCATTTT	CASTKTAEGPQHF
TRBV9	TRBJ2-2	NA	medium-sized	TGTGCCAGCAGCGTAGCTACCGGGGAGCTGTTTTTT	CASSVATGELFF
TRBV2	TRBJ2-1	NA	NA	TGTGCCAGCAGTGAATTCGGAAGGAGGAATGAGCAGTTCTTC	CASSEFGRRNEQFF
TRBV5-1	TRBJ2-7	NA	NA	TGCGCCAGCAGCTTGACTACAGGGTCCTACGAGCAGTACTTC	CASSLTTGSYEQYF
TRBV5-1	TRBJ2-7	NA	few	TGCGCCAGCAGCTTGGGGGTACCGAGATCCTACGAGCAGTACTTC	CASSLGVPRSYEQYF
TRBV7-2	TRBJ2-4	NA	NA	TGTGCCAGCACCTCTTCCCAGGGGAATGACATTCAGTACTTC	CASTSSQGNDIQYF
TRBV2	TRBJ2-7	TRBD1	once	TGTGCCACCTGGGACAGCCCCTACGAGCAGTACTTC	CATWDSPYEQYF
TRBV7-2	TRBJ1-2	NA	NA	TGTGCCAGCAGCCAAACCCCCGGTTATGGCTACACCTTC	CASSQTPGYGYTF